These 10 T cell receptor beta chains came from one sample sequenced in a study of PD-1 blockade in classical Hodgkin lymphoma. Sequenced by immunoSEQ multiplex PCR; TCRdb stores in-frame clones only, minus some. This table has roughly 150,000 clones, around 73% appearing once. The patients all showed relapse after autologous stem cell transplantation, while their brentuximab vedotin exposure varied. The sequencing used peripheral blood mononuclear cells (PBMCs), collected before the second cycle of nivolumab. The receptors shown here come from a human donor with classical Hodgkin lymphoma.

This clone was detected only a few times. V is TRBV6-6 and J is TRBJ1-2; possible D gene TRBD1, 6 bases. The CDR3 covers 14 residues. Trimming removed 5 bases from V and 8 bases from J, with 18 bases in between. Germline CDR1 is MNHNY and CDR2 is SVGAGI (reference sequence). CDR3 DNA: TGTGCCAGCAGTACTCGGGGGCCCATGGGGGGCTACACCTTC. Its translation: CASSTRGPMGGYTF.

This chain connects TRBV7-6 to TRBJ2-7; 7 bases match TRBD1. This CDR3 comprises 15 residues. The ends lost 0 bases at V and 2 bases at J; junction bases unmatched: 4. Germline CDR1 and CDR2: SGHVS and FNYEAQ. The CDR3: CASSLAPQGAYEQYF. The CDR3 nucleotides read TGTGCCAGCAGCTTAGCCCCCCAGGGGGCCTACGAGCAGTACTTC.

The chain combines TRBV19 with TRBJ2-7; 8 positions agree with TRBD1. J lost 2 bases, V lost 3 bases, and 9 bases had no gene match. Germline CDR1 is LNHDA and CDR2 is SQIVND (reference sequence). CDR3 size: 16 residues. The CDR3 sequence is CASSIIPGQAAYEQYF. The CDR3 DNA reads as TGTGCCAGTAGTATTATACCGGGACAGGCTGCCTACGAGCAGTACTTC. The full variable domain, with the rest looked up from reference TRBV19 and TRBJ2-7, is DGGITQSPKYLFRKEGQNVTLSCEQNLNHDAMYWYRQDPGQGLRLIYYSQIVNDFQKGDIAEGYSVSREKKESFPLTVTSAQKNPTAFYLCASSIIPGQAAYEQYFGPGTRLTVT.

V and J are TRBV5-1 and TRBJ1-6; D is unclear. V shed 5 bases and J shed 9 bases, with 15 bases lying between them. The CDR3 loop spans 14 amino acids. Germline lookup yields CDR1 SGHRS and CDR2 YFSETQ. This CDR3 is CASSRWGSGSPLHF. The CDR3 coding sequence is TGCGCCAGCAGTCGCTGGGGATCGGGTTCACCCCTCCACTTT.

This sequence joins TRBV12-5 and TRBJ2-1; a weak D match, TRBD2 (7 bases). The CDR3 is made up of 17 amino acids. Germline-derived CDR1 and CDR2 are LGHNT and FRNRAP. Trimming cost V 0 bases and J 9 bases, with 21 bases left between them. CDR3 bases: TGTGCTAGTGGTTTGGTACTATGGGGGGGCGTTGTTAGTGAGCAGTTCTTC. Translated, it gives CASGLVLWGGVVSEQFF.

This sequence joins TRBV1 and TRBJ2-7; TRBD1, the table's D call, lacks a check against the DNA. TRBV1 is reported as a pseudogene. This CDR3 region has 14 residues. The CDR3 region has the DNA TGCACCAGCAGCCAAGATCCAGGAACCTACGAGCAGTACTTC. Its translation: CTSSQDPGTYEQYF.

The rearrangement links TRBV6-5 to TRBJ2-3; weak D call: TRBD2 (6 bases). The V gene lost 8 bases and the J gene lost 3 bases, with 12 bases spanning the gap. This CDR3 has 13 amino acids. In germline, CDR1 is MNHEY, CDR2 SVGAGI. The DNA for the CDR3 is TGTGCCAGCCGGGACTTCCCAACAGATACGCAGTATTTT. Translated: CASRDFPTDTQYF.

The chain recombines TRBV29-1 with TRBJ2-5; no definite D call. The germline gives CDR1 SQVTM, CDR2 ANQGSEA. The CDR3 spans 13 residues. V gave up 1 base and J gave up 5 bases, with 11 bases separating them. The CDR3 region has the DNA TGCAGCGTTGAAGTCCAGCTTTGGGAGACCCAGTACTTC. The encoded protein is CSVEVQLWETQYF.

The chain has TRBV6-4 and TRBJ2-1; no clear D gene. The germline V gene has CDR1 MRHNA and CDR2 SNTAGT. V was trimmed by 4 bases and J by 8 bases, leaving 18 bases between them. This CDR3 is built from 15 residues. CDR3 protein: CASSARPAAGDEQFF. As DNA, the CDR3 is TGTGCCAGCAGTGCCCGCCCTGCGGCAGGCGATGAGCAGTTCTTC.

The chain joins TRBV5-4 to TRBJ1-5, with a weak D call TRBD1 (5 bases). The V end was cut by 4 bases, the J end by 0 bases, with 17 bases between. The CDR3 extends over 17 amino acids. In germline, CDR1 is SGHNT, CDR2 YYREEE (reference sequence). The CDR3 reads CASSQDWGGYSNQPQHF. CDR3 coding DNA: TGTGCCAGCAGCCAAGATTGGGGGGGTTATAGCAATCAGCCCCAGCATTTT.